This T cell receptor beta chain derives from a study of blood T cell repertoires in COVID-19. V lost 0 bases and J lost 4; bases outside the gene matches: 8. The CDR3 consists of 16 residues. In germline, CDR1 is LGHDT, CDR2 YNNKEL (reference sequence). Sequencing was performed with immunoSEQ multiplex PCR; in TCRdb, only in-frame clones are kept and a portion is missing. Of about 43,000 clones listed, roughly four fifths were seen once; the top ten hold 20% to 25%. The origin of this receptor is a woman aged 55-75 years with acute or convalescent COVID-19. The chain uses TRBV3-1 (or the pseudogene TRBV3-2) and TRBJ2-5; 7 bases map to TRBD2. The material sequenced was peripheral blood. The chain's CDR3 is CASSQDLGGGGETQYF. The CDR3 bases are TGTGCCAGCAGCCAAGATCTTGGGGGGGGTGGAGAGACCCAGTACTTC.